The 22 T cell receptor beta chains listed next were all sequenced from one sample in a study of Graves' ophthalmopathy and Graves' hyperthyroidism. Scientists amplified the TCR beta CDR3 regions from RNA transcripts. A first-round RT-PCR used HTBI primers, followed by a second-round multiplex PCR. TCRdb re-called the multiplex PCR reads through MiXCR, storing one row per CDR3 protein. The repertoire consists of over a million distinct CDR3 sequences, with around a third occurring once and the leading ten covering approximately 10%. The source material was peripheral blood or thyroid tissue (not recorded which). The receptors come from an adult man with Graves' hyperthyroidism.

The chain carries TRBV5-6 and TRBJ2-5; D call uncertain. The CDR3 covers 12 residues. V lost 0 bases and J 9 bases, leaving 9 bases between the germline ends. CDR1 SGHDT and CDR2 YYEEEE come from the germline V gene. Here the CDR3 reads CASSLGEQPQYF. The CDR3 DNA reads as TGTGCCAGCAGCTTGGGGGAACAGCCCCAGTACTTC.

This clonotype was recorded at least ten times. One end of the junction varies from germline; a read error may be responsible. V gene TRBV7-9 combines with J gene TRBJ2-7, with D maybe TRBD2 (5 bases). Germline assignment: CDR1 SEHNR and CDR2 FQNEAQ (reference sequence). The CDR3 has 11 residues. The CDR3 is CASSPDSTKWF. In DNA, the CDR3 is TGTGCCAGCAGTCCGGACTCGACGAAGTGGTTC. Using reference TRBV7-9 and TRBJ2-7 for the parts outside the CDR3, the full variable domain is DTGVSQNPRHKITKRGQNVTFRCDPISEHNRLYWYRQTLGQGPEFLTYFQNEAQLEKSRLLSDRFSAERPKGSFSTLEIQRTEQGDSAMYLCASSPDSTKWFGPGTRLTVT.

The sample holds many counts of this clonotype. V and J are TRBV12-3 or TRBV12-4 and TRBJ2-6; D is possibly TRBD2 (6 bases). The V end was cut by 3 bases, the J end by 4 bases, with 10 bases between. The CDR3 contains 15 residues. CDR3 protein: CASSFGGRGANVLTF. CDR3 in DNA: TGTGCCAGCAGTTTTGGAGGGCGGGGGGCCAACGTCCTGACTTTC.

The chain has TRBV2 and TRBJ1-5; perhaps TRBD1 as D (5 bases). The CDR3 has 15 amino acids. Trimming removed 4 bases from V and 4 bases from J, with 14 bases in between. Germline loops: CDR1 SNHLY, CDR2 FYNNEI. For the CDR3, the DNA is TGTGCCAGCAGTGCGGGGGGACGGAAGAATCAGCCCCAGCATTTT. Its protein product is CASSAGGRKNQPQHF. Supplemented by reference TRBV2 and TRBJ1-5, the full variable domain reads EPEVTQTPSHQVTQMGQEVILRCVPISNHLYFYWYRQILGQKVEFLVSFYNNEISEKSEIFDDQFSVERPDGSNFTLKIRSTKLEDSAMYFCASSAGGRKNQPQHFGDGTRLSIL.

The chain joins TRBV29-1 to TRBJ1-2, with 7 bases identical to TRBD1. The length of the CDR3 is 13 residues. The trim removed 6 bases at V and 3 bases at J, leaving 7 bases unmatched. CDR1 and CDR2 from the germline V gene are SQVTM and ANQGSEA. CDR3 bases: TGCAGCGTCGGATGGGACAGATACTATGGCTACACCTTC. Protein product: CSVGWDRYYGYTF.

This clonotype was seen ten or more times. The rearrangement links TRBV15 to TRBJ2-5; a possible D gene is TRBD2 (6 bases). The germline CDR1 and CDR2 sequences are LNHNV and YYDKDF (reference sequence). The CDR3 is made up of 13 amino acids. V lost 1 base to trimming and J lost 4 bases, with 7 bases between them. This CDR3 reads CATSRVGGETQYF. The CDR3 DNA follows: TGTGCCACCAGCAGAGTGGGGGGAGAGACCCAGTACTTC.

In the case of this clonotype: The conserved final phenylalanine or tryptophan is absent from the CDR3, which likely points to a read error. No DNA is shown, since the ends of the CDR3 on it are uncertain; the CDR3 is the one TCRdb lists. The rearrangement links TRBV20-1 to TRBJ2-7; the table's D call TRBD2 went unverified against the DNA. Germline V gene data show CDR1 as DFQATT and CDR2 as SNEGSKA (reference sequence). The CDR3 is made up of 9 amino acids, end residues included. The CDR3 sequence: CSARTMETS.

This chain connects TRBV20-1 to TRBJ2-2, with D possibly TRBD2 on 6 matching bases. The CDR3 has 13 amino acids. Germline values: CDR1 DFQATT, CDR2 SNEGSKA (reference sequence). V lost 5 bases and J 4 bases, leaving 11 bases between the germline ends. The CDR3 reads CSASGVSTGELFF. DNA of the CDR3: TGCAGTGCTTCGGGAGTGTCCACCGGGGAGCTGTTTTTT.

On this clonotype: This may come from a read error, since a much larger clone is one base off. The chain is built from TRBV5-1 and TRBJ1-1, with no clear D. Germline-derived CDR1 and CDR2 are SGHRS and YFSETQ. CDR3 size: 13 residues. Trimming removed 3 bases from V and 5 bases from J, with 11 bases in between. The CDR3 region has the DNA TGCGCCAGCAGCTACCTCGACGGGACTGAAGCTTTCTTT. Translating it yields CASSYLDGTEAFF.

The chain has TRBV25-1 and TRBJ1-1; no clear D. The CDR3 has 12 residues. V lost 8 bases and J 4 bases, leaving 11 bases between the germline ends. CDR1 is MGHDK, CDR2 SYGVNS, per germline. CDR3 amino acids: CASLAGVTEAFF. The CDR3 DNA reads TGTGCCAGCTTGGCCGGTGTCACTGAAGCTTTCTTT.

J is TRBJ1-5 and V is TRBV28; 9 bases are shared with TRBD1. Germline-derived CDR1 and CDR2 are MDHEN and SYDVKM. CDR3 length: 14 residues. Trimming at V came to 8 bases and at J to 9 bases, leaving 11 bases not matched to a gene. The DNA of the CDR3 is TGTGCCAGCGGACGGACAGGGGCCGTGGGGCCCCAGCATTTT. Protein product: CASGRTGAVGPQHF.

This clonotype was counted at least ten times. The chain combines TRBV6-5 with TRBJ2-7, with TRBD1 matching 7 bases. The CDR3 runs to 13 residues. V gave up 6 bases and J gave up 2 bases; unmatched junction bases: 4. From germline, CDR1 is MNHEY and CDR2 SVGAGI. The CDR3 region has the DNA TGTGCCAGCAGCTCGGGACAGACCTACGAGCAGTACTTC. Protein product: CASSSGQTYEQYF.

In this sample, this clonotype turned up a few times. V usage is TRBV18 and J usage is TRBJ1-1; 8 nucleotides line up with TRBD1. This CDR3 has 14 amino acids. Per germline, CDR1 KGHSH and CDR2 LQKENI. J was trimmed by 9 bases and V by 5 bases; bases with no gene match: 11. This chain's CDR3 is CASSSFGQGEKAFF. The CDR3 DNA follows: TGTGCCAGCTCATCATTCGGACAGGGTGAGAAAGCTTTCTTT.

There are many counts of this clonotype. This chain links TRBV9 with TRBJ2-6; D may be TRBD1 (6 bases). This CDR3 has 16 amino acids. V was pared by 3 bases and J by 2 bases, with 12 bases between. Germline assignment: CDR1 SGDLS and CDR2 YYNGEE. The CDR3 spells CASSGPSGAGANVLTF. The CDR3 DNA follows: TGTGCCAGCAGCGGACCGTCAGGGGCTGGGGCCAACGTCCTGACTTTC.

This clonotype was observed at least ten times. This CDR3 reads CASSKGQGVGETQYF. The CDR3 DNA reads as TGTGCCAGCAGTAAGGGACAGGGGGTCGGAGAGACCCAGTACTTC. V gene TRBV12-3 or TRBV12-4 combines with J gene TRBJ2-5, with 11 positions matching TRBD1. J lost 4 bases, V lost 5 bases, and 6 bases had no gene match. This CDR3 spans 15 amino acids.

The sample holds many counts of this clonotype. V usage is TRBV19 and J usage is TRBJ1-5, with D possibly being TRBD1 (5 bases). This CDR3 has 16 amino acids. V was cut by 3 bases and J by 2 bases, with 14 bases left in between. Germline V gene lookup returns CDR1 LNHDA and CDR2 SQIVND (reference sequence). The CDR3 coding sequence is TGTGCCAGTAGTATTCGTTTGGGGGAGGGCAATCAGCCCCAGCATTTT. As protein: CASSIRLGEGNQPQHF. The variable domain in full, with the rest retrieved from reference TRBV19 and TRBJ1-5, is DGGITQSPKYLFRKEGQNVTLSCEQNLNHDAMYWYRQDPGQGLRLIYYSQIVNDFQKGDIAEGYSVSREKKESFPLTVTSAQKNPTAFYLCASSIRLGEGNQPQHFGDGTRLSIL.

This clonotype showed up just a few times. This chain uses TRBV7-9 with TRBJ2-5; 8 nucleotides line up with TRBD2. The CDR3 covers 17 residues. Per germline, CDR1 SEHNR and CDR2 FQNEAQ (reference sequence). Trimming removed 5 bases from V and 0 bases from J; junction bases left unmatched: 11. Here the CDR3 DNA reads TGTGCCAGCAGCCTCCCCCAGGGGCGGGGGGACCAAGAGACCCAGTACTTC. The encoded protein is CASSLPQGRGDQETQYF.

This clonotype was seen at least ten times. V gene TRBV10-3 combines with J gene TRBJ1-1, with D perhaps TRBD1 (5 bases). V dropped 4 bases and J dropped 2 bases, with 8 bases sitting between them. The CDR3 extends over 13 amino acids. Germline V gene lookup returns CDR1 ENHRY and CDR2 SYGVKD. CDR3 DNA: TGTGCCATCAGTGGGGGACGAAACACTGAAGCTTTCTTT. Translating it yields CAISGGRNTEAFF.

This clonotype was recorded at least ten times. This rearrangement joins TRBV7-3 to TRBJ2-5; 9 positions agree with TRBD2. The CDR3 consists of 15 residues. Germline CDR1 reads SGHTA; CDR2 reads FQGTGA. The trim removed 5 bases at V and 4 bases at J, leaving 8 bases unmatched. The CDR3 bases are TGTGCCAGCAGCCTTAGCGGGAGTTCGATAGAGACCCAGTACTTC. Translating it yields CASSLSGSSIETQYF.

The V call is TRBV19, the J call TRBJ2-1; D may be TRBD2 (6 bases). CDR3 length: 15 amino acids. Germline CDR1 and CDR2: LNHDA and SQIVND (reference sequence). Trimming left V 5 bases short and J 0 bases short, with 11 bases between. The CDR3 DNA reads TGTGCCAGTAGTCTGGGACTGAGCTCCTACAATGAGCAGTTCTTC. This encodes CASSLGLSSYNEQFF.

In this sample, this clonotype turned up many times. The V gene is TRBV5-6, the J gene TRBJ1-5, with D tentatively TRBD1 (6 bases). V shed 3 bases and J shed 6 bases, with 13 bases lying between them. The CDR3 length is 14 residues. From germline, CDR1 is SGHDT and CDR2 YYEEEE. CDR3 loop: CASSSYPGVQPQHF. Here the CDR3 DNA reads TGTGCCAGCAGCTCCTATCCAGGGGTTCAGCCCCAGCATTTT.

This clonotype was counted ten times or more. This chain connects TRBV9 to TRBJ1-5; D is uncertain. CDR3 length: 15 residues. V lost 4 bases and J lost 6, with 17 bases in between. Germline CDR1 reads SGDLS; CDR2 reads YYNGEE. This chain's CDR3 is CASSTEGREGQPQHF. In DNA, the CDR3 is TGTGCCAGCAGCACCGAGGGTAGGGAGGGTCAGCCCCAGCATTTT.